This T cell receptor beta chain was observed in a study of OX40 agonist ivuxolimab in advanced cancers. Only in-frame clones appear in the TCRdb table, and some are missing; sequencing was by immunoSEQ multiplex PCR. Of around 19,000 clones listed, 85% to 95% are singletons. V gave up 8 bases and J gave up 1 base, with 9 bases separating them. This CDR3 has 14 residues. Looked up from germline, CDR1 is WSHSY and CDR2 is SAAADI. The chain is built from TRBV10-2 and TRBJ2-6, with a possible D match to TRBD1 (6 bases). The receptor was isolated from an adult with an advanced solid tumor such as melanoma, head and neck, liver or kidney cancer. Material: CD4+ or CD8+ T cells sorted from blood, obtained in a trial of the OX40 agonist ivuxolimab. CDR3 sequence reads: CASLDSSGANVLTF. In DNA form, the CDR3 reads TGCGCCAGCCTGGACAGTTCTGGGGCCAACGTCCTGACTTTC.